Listed below are T cell receptor beta chains from one sample, sequenced in a study of T cell repertoires in cytomegalovirus infection. What these receptors recognize is not known. TCRdb analysed the reads with MiXCR anew, one entry per CDR3 protein. Here the sample spans 900,000 to 950,000 distinct CDR3 sequences, under 40% being singletons. The material was cultured CD8+ T cells from PBMCs, obtained from culture after CMV antigen stimulation. The receptors shown here come from a human donor in good health (CMV status not recorded). Some clones in this sample may be carry-over from other donors' samples. Both conserved end residues are part of each CDR3. D genes are given only for firm matches. Clone size is not always given. Where it is, it says once, few, many or a class for expanded clones.

TRBD1	-	TRBV12-3/TRBV12-4	TRBJ2-1	CASSPGTGPFF	TGTGCCAGCAGTCCCGGGACAGGCCCGTTCTTC
-	few	TRBV7-9	TRBJ1-4	CASSFWYPTNEKLFF	TGTGCCAGCAGCTTTTGGTACCCAACTAATGAAAAACTGTTTTTT
TRBD1	once	TRBV9	TRBJ2-1	CASSEHRGSYNEQFF	TGTGCCAGCAGCGAGCACAGGGGATCCTACAATGAGCAGTTCTTC
TRBD1	once	TRBV5-4	TRBJ1-2	CASTWDRGLGYGYTF	TGTGCCAGCACTTGGGACAGGGGGCTGGGCTATGGCTACACCTTC
-	-	TRBV29-1	TRBJ2-1	CSVTGWRAYNEQFF	TGCAGCGTTACAGGGTGGAGGGCATACAATGAGCAGTTCTTC
TRBD1	-	TRBV9	TRBJ1-2	CASSSGTGDDRNYGYTF	TGTGCCAGCAGCTCTGGGACAGGGGACGATAGGAACTATGGCTACACCTTC
-	-	TRBV27	TRBJ1-1	CASSLAGPTEAFF	TGTGCCAGCAGTTTAGCAGGGCCCACTGAAGCTTTCTTT
-	-	TRBV6-1	TRBJ2-5	CSVKKTQYF	TGCAGTGTCAAGAAGACCCAGTACTTC
-	-	TRBV7-9	TRBJ2-3	CASSLGSAPTTDTQYF	TGTGCCAGCAGCTTAGGGTCAGCGCCAACCACAGATACGCAGTATTTT
-	-	TRBV7-9	TRBJ2-7	CASSLPTDFVSYEQYF	TGTGCCAGCAGCCTTCCGACGGATTTTGTCTCCTACGAGCAGTACTTC
-	-	TRBV6-1	TRBJ2-1	CASSQAVSSYNKQFF	TGTGCCAGCAGTCAAGCGGTCTCCTCCTACAATAAGCAGTTCTTC
-	-	TRBV27	TRBJ1-4	CASSNLLGDNEKLFF	TGTGCCAGCAGTAACCTTCTCGGTGATAATGAAAAACTGTTTTTT
-	-	TRBV7-6	TRBJ2-1	CASSPRGIRNEQFF	TGTGCCAGCAGCCCCCGAGGCATCCGGAATGAGCAGTTCTTC
TRBD1	-	TRBV2	TRBJ1-5	CASNRPGQGAQPQHF	TGTGCCAGCAACAGACCGGGACAGGGGGCCCAGCCCCAGCATTTT
TRBD2	-	TRBV6-2/TRBV6-3	TRBJ2-1	CASSLSGNTYNEQFF	TGTGCCAGCAGCCTCAGCGGGAACACGTACAATGAGCAGTTCTTC
-	-	TRBV29-1	TRBJ2-2	CSVSGTTNTGELFF	TGCAGCGTTTCCGGGACAACGAACACCGGGGAGCTGTTTTTT
TRBD1	many	TRBV7-6	TRBJ2-7	CASSLVTGDYEQYF	TGTGCCAGCAGCTTAGTAACAGGGGACTACGAGCAGTACTTC